This is a list of T cell receptor beta chains from one sample in a study of low-dose radiotherapy and immunotherapy resistance in tumors. TCRdb processed the reads anew with MiXCR; each CDR3 protein has one entry. Among roughly 100,000 distinct CDR3 sequences, roughly 20% were seen once, and the ten largest hold about 4%. The source was PBMCs, collected after low-dose radiotherapy plus immunotherapy. The receptor source for this set is a male donor with prostate cancer. Each CDR3 is given with its conserved first and last residue. The D gene is left open where the match is weak. Expanded clones get a size class; other rows say once, few or many, or leave the size out.

>TRBJ2-1|TRBV7-9|-|many
CASSPTGNSYNEQFF
TGTGCCAGCAGCCCAACAGGGAATTCATACAATGAGCAGTTCTTC
>TRBJ2-1|TRBV11-2|TRBD2|many
CASSRTSGGEYNEQFF
TGTGCCAGCAGCCGGACTAGCGGGGGGGAATACAATGAGCAGTTCTTC
>TRBJ2-2|TRBV7-6|-|-
CASSLARLGFGELFF
TGTGCCAGCAGCTTAGCGCGGTTGGGTTTCGGGGAGCTGTTTTTT
>TRBJ1-5|TRBV19|-|-
CASSIRDGVGGHF
TGTGCCAGTAGTATCAGGGATGGGGTAGGGGGGCATTTT
>TRBJ2-7|TRBV6-5|-|many
CASSRVGGPAYEQYF
TGTGCCAGCAGTAGGGTCGGCGGACCGGCCTACGAGCAGTACTTC
>TRBJ2-5|TRBV18|-|many
CASSPYSGAQETQYF
TGTGCCAGCTCACCGTACTCGGGGGCGCAAGAGACCCAGTACTTC
>TRBJ2-5|TRBV4-2|TRBD2|many
CASSQAARGGETQYF
TGTGCCAGCAGCCAAGCGGCGCGGGGGGGAGAGACCCAGTACTTC
>TRBJ1-2|TRBV7-3|-|-
CASSLIGGLGYTF
TGTGCCAGCAGCTTAATAGGCGGGCTTGGCTACACCTTC
>TRBJ2-1|TRBV5-4|-|many
CASGGRNEQFF
TGTGCCAGCGGCGGACGGAATGAGCAGTTCTTC
>TRBJ1-2|TRBV2|-|many
CASTSGGYGYTF
TGTGCCTCGACTAGCGGTGGCTATGGCTACACCTTC
>TRBJ2-3|TRBV4-1|TRBD2|-
CASSQRGGTSSDTQYF
TGCGCCAGCAGCCAACGGGGAGGGACTAGCTCAGATACGCAGTATTTT
>TRBJ1-6|TRBV13|-|many
CASSSRSTGFSPLHF
TGTGCCAGCAGCTCACGCAGTACAGGGTTTTCACCCCTCCACTTT
>TRBJ2-2|TRBV20-1|-|-
CSARPYRNTGELFFFF
-
>TRBJ2-5|TRBV6-1|-|-
CASRRQETQYF
TGTGCCAGCCGAAGGCAGGAGACCCAGTACTTC
>TRBJ2-6|TRBV11-2|-|many
CASSPGEVPGANVLTF
TGTGCCAGCAGCCCCGGGGAGGTCCCTGGGGCCAACGTCCTGACTTTC
>TRBJ2-7|TRBV2|-|many
CASSVSVGRPFYEQYF
TGTGCCAGCAGTGTGTCGGTGGGTAGGCCATTCTACGAGCAGTACTTC
>TRBJ2-2|TRBV2|-|many
CASKGQINTGELFF
TGTGCCAGTAAAGGACAGATTAACACCGGGGAGCTGTTTTTT
>TRBJ2-7|TRBV28|-|few
CASSGGTLYF
TGTGCCAGCAGTGGGGGAACTTTGTACTTC
>TRBJ2-5|TRBV3-1|-|many
CASSQGQLRETQYF
TGTGCCAGCAGCCAAGGACAGCTCAGGGAGACCCAGTACTTC
>TRBJ2-7|TRBV20-1|TRBD1|many
CSAKGQGTAYEQYF
TGCAGTGCTAAAGGACAGGGGACCGCCTACGAGCAGTACTTC
>TRBJ2-5|TRBV3-1|-|many
CASSQRETQYF
TGTGCCAGCAGCCAACGGGAGACCCAGTACTTC
>TRBJ2-2|TRBV6-2/TRBV6-3|TRBD2|few
CASSDSGRANTGELFF
TGTGCCAGCAGTGATAGCGGGAGGGCTAACACCGGGGAGCTGTTTTTT
>TRBJ1-3|TRBV20-1|-|many
CSARNSGNTIYF
TGCAGTGCTCGGAACTCTGGAAACACCATATATTTT
>TRBJ2-2|TRBV5-1|-|many
CASSPGGIRGTGELFF
TGCGCCAGCAGCCCCGGAGGCATCCGAGGCACCGGGGAGCTGTTTTTT
>TRBJ1-1|TRBV29-1|-|-
CSVLGLMNTEAFF
TGCAGCGTTTTGGGGTTGATGAACACTGAAGCTTTCTTT
>TRBJ1-2|TRBV11-1|-|many
CASSLEPRLSYGYTF
TGTGCCAGCAGCTTAGAGCCGAGACTCAGCTATGGCTACACCTTC
>TRBJ2-5|TRBV5-4|TRBD1|many
CASSHFGTEETQYF
TGTGCCAGCAGCCATTTTGGGACAGAAGAGACCCAGTACTTC
>TRBJ1-2|TRBV5-4|-|many
CASSADPGRNYGYTF
TGTGCCAGCAGCGCGGATCCGGGAAGAAACTATGGCTACACCTTC
>TRBJ2-5|TRBV6-5|-|many
CASSYSNLGFQETQYF
TGTGCCAGCAGTTACTCGAATTTGGGGTTCCAAGAGACCCAGTACTTC
>TRBJ1-1|TRBV20-1|-|many
CSAPPGPKTFF
TGCAGTGCCCCTCCCGGGCCTAAAACTTTCTTT
>TRBJ2-6|TRBV19|-|many
CASNRDPSSGANVLTF
TGTGCCAGTAATCGGGACCCCAGCTCTGGGGCCAACGTCCTGACTTTC
>TRBJ2-1|TRBV9|TRBD2|many
CASSVSSGGRREQFF
TGTGCCAGCAGCGTGTCGAGCGGGGGGCGGAGAGAGCAGTTCTTC
>TRBJ2-1|TRBV12-3/TRBV12-4|-|many
CASGLGFGGNEQFF
TGTGCCAGCGGACTTGGGTTCGGAGGGAATGAGCAGTTCTTC
>TRBJ1-2|TRBV4-1|-|many
CASSDIRQRAYGYTF
TGCGCCAGCAGCGACATTCGACAGAGAGCCTATGGCTACACCTTC
>TRBJ2-7|TRBV13|-|many
CASSLGETAFEQYF
TGTGCCAGCAGCTTAGGAGAAACAGCCTTCGAGCAGTACTTC
>TRBJ2-7|TRBV7-8|-|many
CASSFGGGGDEQYF
TGTGCCAGCAGCTTCGGCGGAGGGGGGGACGAGCAGTACTTC
>TRBJ2-5|TRBV6-1|-|many
CASSGRDWETQYF
TGTGCCAGCAGTGGAAGGGACTGGGAGACCCAGTACTTC
>TRBJ1-5|TRBV24-1|-|once
CATSHGQTRMGNQPQHF
TGTGCCACCAGCCACGGACAGACGAGGATGGGCAATCAGCCCCAGCATTTT
>TRBJ1-2|TRBV28|-|many
CASSPPPRRTNNYGYTF
TGTGCCAGCAGTCCTCCCCCTAGACGGACTAATAACTATGGCTACACCTTC
>TRBJ1-5|TRBV7-2|-|many
CASSNTGSGPYQSQHF
TGTGCCAGCAGCAACACAGGGTCTGGGCCTTATCAGTCCCAGCATTTT
>TRBJ2-7|TRBV29-1|TRBD1|many
CSVKLTGSSYEQYF
TGCAGCGTTAAGTTGACAGGGAGCTCCTACGAGCAGTACTTC
>TRBJ2-1|TRBV18|-|many
CASSPPGEQFF
TGTGCCAGCTCACCACCCGGTGAGCAGTTCTTC
>TRBJ2-3|TRBV30|TRBD2|many
CAWAHLAGDTQYF
TGTGCCTGGGCCCACTTAGCGGGGGATACGCAGTATTTT
>TRBJ1-4|TRBV6-2/TRBV6-3|-|many
CASRATDFNEKLFF
TGTGCCAGCCGAGCGACGGATTTTAATGAAAAACTGTTTTTT
>TRBJ2-7|TRBV20-1|-|many
CSARGDTSTPYEQYF
TGCAGTGCTAGGGGGGACACCTCGACCCCCTACGAGCAGTACTTC
>TRBJ1-3|TRBV20-1|-|many
CSATSGNTIYF
TGCAGTGCTACTTCTGGAAACACCATATATTTT